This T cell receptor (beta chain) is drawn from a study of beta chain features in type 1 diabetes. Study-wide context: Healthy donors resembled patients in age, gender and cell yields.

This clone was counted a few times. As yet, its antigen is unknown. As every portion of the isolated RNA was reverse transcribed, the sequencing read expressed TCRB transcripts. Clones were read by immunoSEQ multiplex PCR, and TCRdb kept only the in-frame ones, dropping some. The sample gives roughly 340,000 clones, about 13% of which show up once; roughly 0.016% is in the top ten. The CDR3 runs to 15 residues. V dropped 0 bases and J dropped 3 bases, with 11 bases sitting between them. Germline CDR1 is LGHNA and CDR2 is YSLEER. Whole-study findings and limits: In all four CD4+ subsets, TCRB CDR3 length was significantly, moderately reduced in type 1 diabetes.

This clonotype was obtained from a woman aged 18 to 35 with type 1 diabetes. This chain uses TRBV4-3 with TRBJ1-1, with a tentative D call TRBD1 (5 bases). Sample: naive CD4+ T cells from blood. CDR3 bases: TGCGCCAGCAGCCAAGAGTTGGGCAGGGACACTGAAGCTTTCTTT. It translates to CASSQELGRDTEAFF.